This T cell receptor (beta chain) derives from a study of PD-1 blockade in classical Hodgkin lymphoma (dated by TCRdb to 2020 to 2021). About the full investigation: Nivolumab dosing was 3 mg/kg intravenously every 2 weeks, continuing until either disease progression or unacceptable toxicity. The study used TCR beta sequencing and CyTOF to define a peripheral blood immune signature of response to PD-1 blockade in classical Hodgkin lymphoma.

The sample's time point, from its label and the paper: cycle 2 day 1 (C2D1) of nivolumab. Relapse after autologous stem cell transplantation had occurred in all trial patients, and cohorts A, B and C were distinguished by prior brentuximab vedotin exposure. The trial cohort included 56 patients with relapsed/refractory classical Hodgkin lymphoma, and each patient had a best overall response of complete response, partial response or progressive disease. Trial patients were treated with single-agent nivolumab in the multi-cohort phase II CheckMate 205 trial. Best overall response was determined by an independent review committee according to the 2007 International Working Group response criteria. Trial PBMCs were obtained immediately prior to nivolumab initiation (C1D1) and on therapy at cycle 2 day 1 and cycle 4 day 1. Peripheral blood was collected in 8 mL Vacutainer Cell Preparation Tubes, from which PBMCs were isolated by centrifugation and then cryopreserved.

Overall results and qualifications from the work: Among trial patients, those achieving complete response had baseline diversity similar to that of newly diagnosed patients, while diversity was significantly lower in partial responders and progressors. A significant rise by C4D1 was seen in CD4+ but not CD8+ TCR diversity (p=0.0027 vs p=0.16), with the rise being most apparent in complete responders (p=0.02). Lower diversity was observed in patients in whom nivolumab was started less than 1 year after ASCT, and these patients were excluded from later analyses so that confounding by immune reconstitution would be avoided. Baseline TCR diversity was reported to be lower in newly diagnosed patients than in healthy donors, and even lower in relapsed/refractory patients. The study was restricted to a single clinical trial cohort, and the causes of repertoire differences, possibly disease activity or prior therapy, were left undefined.

The Qiagen DNeasy kit was used to extract genomic DNA both from unsorted PBMCs and from the negatively selected CD4+ and CD8+ fractions. Amplification of TCR beta CDR3 regions was done by immunoSEQ multiplex PCR with primers that anneal to V and J segments. A synthetic immune receptor repertoire was used to minimize amplification bias, and any residual bias was removed computationally once sequencing was done. The source study handled its data this way. Custom Python scripts were used to quantify repertoire diversity as the Shannon entropy index. The unsorted, CD4+ and CD8+ repertoires were each analyzed separately, with the exception of combined analyses, where CD4+ and CD8+ sequences were merged in silico. Clonal expansion was defined as at least a 2-fold frequency increase after treatment relative to C1D1, with a pseudocount of 0.5 for undetected baseline clones. Singleton clones were defined as clones with 0 or 1 copy at C1D1, and non-singleton clones were defined as clones with 2 or more copies. Clones expanded in unsorted samples were assigned a CD4+, CD8+ or unknown annotation through matching of protein sequences in sorted samples from the same patient. Diversity changes from C1D1 to C4D1 were tested in paired samples using Wilcoxon tests. Imported from immuneACCESS, the table was reduced by TCRdb to in-frame sequences with V and J called. These copies leave out some clones; in studies compared against another copy, an unresolved V gene accounts for under half, and the cause of the remainder is not known. V and J calls and clone size come straight from that table; D and trimming were deduced from the DNA. This sample lists some 150,000 clones; nearly 80% were detected once. Of the sample, 7.5% to 9.5% falls within the top ten clones.

About this clone itself: Its cognate antigen has yet to be identified. No base quality values were provided; no much bigger clone lies one nucleotide off.

The germline V gene gives CDR1 as MDHEN and CDR2 as SYDVKM. Germline trimming amounts to 7 bases on V and 2 bases on J, with 1 as the count of junction bases outside the gene matches. There are 12 amino acids in the CDR3, from cysteine to phenylalanine inclusive. Just CDR3 DNA is preserved here, 36 bases in frame from base 1. The sample here was peripheral blood mononuclear cells (PBMCs), taken before the second cycle of nivolumab. The receptor chain draws on TRBV28 and TRBJ2-5; TRBD1 agrees with 7 junctional bases. The source of this sequence is a human donor with classical Hodgkin lymphoma. The DNA sequence is TGTGCCAGCACGGGACAGCAAGAGACCCAGTACTTC. Its coded protein is CASTGQQETQYF.